This paragraph covers one T cell receptor (beta chain) sequence. V dropped 4 bases and J dropped 6 bases, with 22 bases sitting between them. There are 17 residues in the CDR3. Germline CDR1 is SGHVS and CDR2 is FNYEAQ. In the study's own analysis: Amplification of reference gene primers provided the estimated nucleated cell counts. Generated by immunoSEQ multiplex PCR, the TCRdb table keeps only in-frame clones and is missing some. Clone size and the V and J calls come from that table; the DNA yielded D and trimming. Of about 250,000 clones listed, about nine tenths were seen once; the top ten hold about 1.7%. This sample is part of a study of blood T cell repertoires in COVID-19. On the study more broadly: The United States, Italy and Spain provided the acute and convalescent COVID-19 samples.

Membership in each cohort depended on participant-reported clinical history. The sequence was obtained from a man aged 40-55 years who had recovered from COVID-19. The sequencing input was PBMCs or T cells enriched from blood (not recorded which). This rearrangement joins TRBV7-6 to TRBJ2-1; TRBD2 might be the D (6 bases). The CDR3: CASSSLPPPGVGNEQFF. The CDR3 bases are TGTGCCAGCAGCTCCCTGCCACCTCCGGGGGTGGGCAATGAGCAGTTCTTC.